This TCR beta chain was sequenced in a study of cytomegalovirus exposure and HLA in healthy donors. Whole-study findings and limits: Evidence from a later analysis indicated that most CMV-associated TCR beta chains looked HLA-restricted.

PCR primers comprised 60 Vbeta and 13 Jbeta primers. Profiled with immunoSEQ multiplex PCR; TCRdb holds only in-frame clones, not every one. The sample carries about 180,000 clones, around 79% recorded once. Germline V gene lookup returns CDR1 SGHNT and CDR2 YYREEE (reference sequence). This CDR3 contains 14 residues. J lost 4 bases, V lost 2 bases, and 4 bases had no gene match. This clone was picked up a small number of times. Its specificity is not known. V and J are TRBV5-4 and TRBJ1-1; 8 bases are shared with TRBD1. What was sequenced was PBMCs. This receptor was obtained from a woman aged 45 to 65 in good health and CMV-seronegative. This chain's CDR3 is CASSFGQGSTEAFF. CDR3 DNA: TGTGCCAGCAGCTTCGGACAGGGTAGCACTGAAGCTTTCTTT.